The T cell receptor (beta chain) described here comes from a study of OX40 agonist ivuxolimab in advanced cancers. With regard to the full study: The costimulatory receptor OX40 (CD134) was targeted by ivuxolimab, a fully human IgG2 agonistic monoclonal antibody. Intravenous ivuxolimab was administered to patients every 2 weeks at six dose levels: 0.01, 0.1, 0.3, 1.5, 3 and 10 mg/kg. Prior anti-PD-1, anti-PD-L1 or anti-CTLA-4 therapy was permitted, and 30% to 50% of dose-escalation patients had received checkpoint inhibitors. Peripheral TCRbeta sequencing aimed to test whether ivuxolimab altered TCR sequence diversity and caused clonal T-cell expansion. Three dose-escalation patients achieved partial responses, one with hepatocellular carcinoma and two with cutaneous melanoma. Of the 52 patients in dose escalation, some 19 had hepatocellular carcinoma, some 15 had melanoma, 9 had renal cell carcinoma and 9 had head and neck cancer. A male proportion of around 80% and a mean age of about 60 years, ranging from 23 to 79, were recorded for the dose-escalation cohort. The paper reports the monotherapy dose-escalation portion (N of about 47 patients) of the phase I ivuxolimab trial. Points the paper makes about the study in general: On average, CD8+ T cells showed more expanded clones than CD4+ T cells after ivuxolimab. Which antigens the clonally expanded peripheral T cells were specific for was not determined. At doses of 0.1 to 3.0 mg/kg, clonal expansion of both CD4+ and CD8+ blood T cells was observed from baseline to week 6. Low levels of normalized T-cell clonal expansion were also seen in some patients who did not respond. In the 0.1-3.0 mg/kg groups, partial responders were among the patients with the lowest normalized peripheral clonal expansion, particularly in CD8+ T cells.

V is reduced by 5 bases and J by 5 bases, leaving a spacing of 15 bases between them. In the germline V gene (reference sequence), CDR1 corresponds to WNHNN and CDR2 to SYGVQD. The CDR3 goes from the cysteine to the phenylalanine over 14 residues. CDR3 DNA only is kept here, 42 bases in frame from base 1. For sequencing of the TCRbeta CDR3 region, genomic DNA was extracted from the sorted cells. TCRbeta CDR3 regions were sequenced using the immunoSEQ Assay. Sourced from immuneACCESS, this table was stored by TCRdb with only in-frame sequences that have V and J called. A share of the clones is absent; for the studies checked, an unresolved V gene accounts for under half, and the remainder has no known explanation. Within this sample are approximately 69,000 clones, with 60% to 85% of them counted one time only. The biggest ten clones account for roughly 2.4% of the sample. Worth noting for this clone: The antigen it binds to is not known. Nothing much larger sits one base from this clone, and base qualities are not available.

The trial excluded patients who had a history of autoimmune disease or who were on systemic immunosuppression. Peripheral blood for TCR sequencing was drawn from every dose cohort at baseline, at cycle 4 day 1 and at cycle 7 day 1. The samples were taken from a phase I, first-in-human, multicenter, open-label dose-escalation trial of ivuxolimab. Adults with locally advanced or metastatic melanoma, renal cell, hepatocellular, or head and neck squamous cell carcinoma were enrolled in the trial. Before TCR sequencing, CD4+ T cells and CD8+ T cells from peripheral blood were sorted into separate populations.

The sequences come from CD4+ or CD8+ T cells sorted from blood, collected in a trial of the OX40 agonist ivuxolimab. The rearranged chain carries TRBV10-1 and TRBJ1-1, and perhaps TRBD1 as D gene, on 5 matching bases. This clonotype was obtained from an adult with an advanced solid tumor such as melanoma, head and neck, liver or kidney cancer. The DNA sequence is given as TGCGCCAGCAGTTTGTCCAGGGCTGGGACTGAAGCTTTCTTT. The encoded protein is CASSLSRAGTEAFF.